The present TCR beta chain was sequenced within a study of T cell responses to AZD1222 COVID-19 vaccine. Notes on the study in general: Unmutated variant regions are reportedly targeted by nearly half of spike-specific TCRs.

Clones were read by immunoSEQ multiplex PCR, and TCRdb kept only the in-frame ones, dropping some. This table holds over 150,000 clones, 75% to 95% found once. From germline, CDR1 is GTSNPN and CDR2 SVGIG (reference sequence). V was cut by 0 bases and J by 7 bases, with 21 bases left in between. This CDR3 is built from 17 residues. Turning to this clone: Its antigen is as yet unknown.

The TCR was taken from an adult in good health. The chain joins TRBV30 to TRBJ1-4, with TRBD1 as a possible D gene (5 bases). This specimen consisted of peripheral blood, obtained on day 0 of AZD1222 vaccination. The CDR3 region is CAWSVLLPGRDGEKLFF. CDR3 nucleotides: TGTGCCTGGAGTGTACTCTTACCGGGCAGGGATGGTGAAAAACTGTTTTTT.